These 26 T cell receptor beta chains share one sample of origin, sequenced in a study of OX40 agonist ivuxolimab in advanced cancers. Using immunoSEQ multiplex PCR, the repertoire was profiled, and TCRdb retains in-frame clones only, with some absent. The sample has 25,000 to 35,000 clones, more than 85% seen once. The specimen was CD4+ or CD8+ T cells sorted from blood, collected in a trial of the OX40 agonist ivuxolimab. These receptors came from an adult with an advanced solid tumor such as melanoma, head and neck, liver or kidney cancer.

The V call is TRBV4-2, the J call TRBJ1-3; D gene uncertain. CDR1 and CDR2 (germline): LGHNA, YNFKEQ. Between the trimmed V and J ends, which lost 3 bases and 1 base, there was a span of 10 bases. This CDR3 spans 15 amino acids. The CDR3 sequence is CASSQEVSSGNTIYF. As DNA, the CDR3 is TGTGCCAGCAGCCAGGAGGTTTCATCTGGAAACACCATATATTTT.

This chain links TRBV2 with TRBJ2-7; maybe TRBD2 (5 bases). CDR3 length equals 13 residues. Per the germline V gene, CDR1 is SNHLY and CDR2 is FYNNEI. Trimming cost V 6 bases and J 0 bases, with 9 bases left between them. CDR3 nucleotides: TGTGCCAGCAGGTCTAGCCTCTCCTACGAGCAGTACTTC. This gives the protein CASRSSLSYEQYF.

The chain couples TRBV5-1 to TRBJ1-1, with a tentative D call TRBD1 (6 bases). The V gene's germline CDR1 is SGHRS and CDR2 YFSETQ. This CDR3 has 14 amino acids. Between the trimmed V and J ends, which lost 0 bases and 4 bases, there was a span of 10 bases. DNA of the CDR3: TGCGCCAGCAGCTTGGACAGGGATTTCACTGAAGCTTTCTTT. It codes for CASSLDRDFTEAFF.

The chain links TRBV7-9 to TRBJ2-1, with 9 bases aligning to TRBD1. J lost 4 bases, V lost 0 bases, and 13 bases had no gene match. The CDR3 covers 19 residues. The V gene's germline CDR1 is SEHNR and CDR2 FQNEAQ (reference sequence). The CDR3 nucleotides read TGTGCCAGCAGCTTAGCGGGAGTCGAGGGACAGGGCCATTACAATGAGCAGTTCTTC. It specifies CASSLAGVEGQGHYNEQFF.

Here the CDR3 DNA reads TGTGCCAGTAGTATAGGGGCTAGCCTCCAAGAGACCCAGTACTTC. Its protein product is CASSIGASLQETQYF. The chain employs TRBV19 and TRBJ2-5; D perhaps matches TRBD2 (5 bases). CDR3 size: 15 residues. Trimming removed 1 base at V and 1 base at J, with 10 bases between. Germline CDR1 is LNHDA and CDR2 is SQIVND (reference sequence).

The CDR3 coding sequence is TGTGCCAGCAGTTTACGGATTTATAGCAATCAGCCCCAGCATTTT. It codes for CASSLRIYSNQPQHF. This chain uses TRBV28 with TRBJ1-5; D is undetermined. The length of the CDR3 is 15 residues. The V gene lost 2 bases and the J gene lost 0 bases, with 8 bases spanning the gap. Germline CDR1 and CDR2: MDHEN and SYDVKM.

The gene calls are TRBV4-1 and TRBJ2-7; D may correspond to TRBD1 or TRBD2 (5 bases each). Germline V CDR1 and CDR2: MGHRA, YSYEKL. The CDR3 runs to 13 residues. The V end lost 1 base, the J end lost 6 bases, and 10 bases lay between the germline ends. CDR3 bases: TGCGCCAGCAGCCAAGCAAATGGGGGCGAGCAGTACTTC. This gives the protein CASSQANGGEQYF.

About this clone itself: The junction does not match germline at one end; this may be a read error. The chain has TRBV7-9 and TRBJ2-3; TRBD2 matches 14 bases. The CDR3 has 12 amino acids. Per germline, CDR1 SEHNR and CDR2 FQNEAQ (reference sequence). CDR3 bases: TGTGCCAGCAGCCCGACTAGCGGGAGGGCCAATTTT. Protein: CASSPTSGRANF.

This chain joins TRBV9 and TRBJ2-7; 8 bases align to TRBD1. From germline, CDR1 is SGDLS and CDR2 YYNGEE. Trimming cost V 0 bases and J 1 base; bases outside gene matches: 6. The CDR3 extends over 16 amino acids. CDR3 sequence (DNA): TGTGCCAGCAGCGTAGGGACAGGGATTGGGTCCTACGAGCAGTACTTC. The encoded protein is CASSVGTGIGSYEQYF.

The J gene is TRBJ2-5, the V gene TRBV15, with 8 bases matching TRBD1. J was trimmed by 2 bases and V by 4 bases; bases with no gene match: 15. The germline V gene encodes CDR1 LNHNV and CDR2 YYDKDF (reference sequence). The CDR3 length is 18 residues. CDR3 coding DNA: TGTGCCACCAGCACCCTAATCGCCGGTAGGACAGGGCAAGAGACCCAGTACTTC. Translating it yields CATSTLIAGRTGQETQYF.

As for this clone: This sample also contains other DNA sequences that code for the same CDR3. The chain uses TRBV28 and TRBJ2-7, with D perhaps matching TRBD2 (5 bases). CDR3 length: 15 residues. V lost 7 bases and J lost 3, with 19 bases in between. CDR1 and CDR2 from the germline V gene are MDHEN and SYDVKM. The CDR3 here is CASTRGTSAGYEQYF. CDR3 DNA sequence: TGTGCCAGCACTCGGGGAACGAGCGCTGGCTACGAGCAGTACTTC.

The V and J genes are TRBV23-1 and TRBJ2-6; the D gene is possibly TRBD1 (6 bases). TRBV23-1 is labeled an ORF, and its function is uncertain. The germline V and J ends were trimmed by 0 bases and 1 base, with 13 bases remaining between them. The CDR3 has 18 amino acids. Here the CDR3 reads CASSQSKGQGSGANVLTF. The DNA for the CDR3 is TGCGCCAGCAGTCAATCAAAGGGGCAGGGGTCTGGGGCCAACGTCCTGACTTTC.

This chain uses TRBV7-9 with TRBJ1-2; D gene unclear. The ends were cut back, 5 bases at V and 2 bases at J, with 15 bases in the middle. From germline, CDR1 is SEHNR and CDR2 FQNEAQ (reference sequence). The CDR3 is made up of 15 amino acids. CDR3 amino acids: CASSPALLRNYGYTF. The CDR3 DNA is TGTGCCAGCAGCCCAGCGCTGTTAAGAAACTATGGCTACACCTTC.

The chain employs TRBV6-6 and TRBJ2-7, with 7 bases lining up with TRBD1. The trim removed 5 bases at V and 5 bases at J, leaving 15 bases unmatched. From germline, CDR1 is MNHNY and CDR2 SVGAGI (reference sequence). The CDR3 is made up of 16 amino acids. The CDR3 spells CASSTDRDGGYNEQYF. CDR3 nucleotide sequence: TGTGCCAGCAGTACCGACAGGGATGGTGGGTACAACGAGCAGTACTTC.

CDR3: CASSQEGDSGHEQYF. The CDR3 nucleotides are TGCGCCAGCAGCCAAGAAGGGGATTCCGGCCACGAGCAGTACTTC. The J gene is TRBJ2-7, the V gene TRBV4-1; D is possibly TRBD1 (5 bases). The CDR3 has 15 amino acids. Trimming pared 0 bases from V and 5 bases from J, leaving 14 bases between. From germline, CDR1 is MGHRA and CDR2 YSYEKL.

The V and J genes are TRBV11-2 and TRBJ2-1, with unresolved D. Trimming removed 1 base from V and 0 bases from J, with 7 bases in between. CDR1 SGHAT and CDR2 FQNNGV come from the germline V gene. The CDR3 spans 15 residues. The CDR3 nucleotides read TGTGCCAGCAGCTTAGCGTGGAGCTCCTACAATGAGCAGTTCTTC. This codes for CASSLAWSSYNEQFF.

This sequence joins TRBV19 and TRBJ1-5; tentatively, D is TRBD1 (6 bases). V lost 4 bases to trimming and J lost 6 bases, with 16 bases between them. CDR1 and CDR2 from the germline V gene are LNHDA and SQIVND (reference sequence). This CDR3 comprises 15 residues. CDR3 nucleotide sequence: TGTGCCAGTAGTACGTGGGGGCAGGGTGGTCAGCCCCAGCATTTT. Amino acid sequence: CASSTWGQGGQPQHF. The full variable domain, its missing parts supplied by reference TRBV19 and TRBJ1-5, is DGGITQSPKYLFRKEGQNVTLSCEQNLNHDAMYWYRQDPGQGLRLIYYSQIVNDFQKGDIAEGYSVSREKKESFPLTVTSAQKNPTAFYLCASSTWGQGGQPQHFGDGTRLSIL.

The chain links TRBV27 to TRBJ1-1, with D possibly being TRBD1 (5 bases). The CDR3 extends over 13 amino acids. Trimming left V 3 bases short and J 6 bases short, with 11 bases between. Germline values: CDR1 MNHEY, CDR2 SMNVEV (reference sequence). CDR3 DNA sequence: TGTGCCAGCAGTTTTACGGGGCAAGCTGAAGCTTTCTTT. Protein: CASSFTGQAEAFF.

This rearrangement joins TRBV2 to TRBJ2-7; 8 bases line up with TRBD1. Trimming cost V 7 bases and J 3 bases; bases outside gene matches: 8. Per germline, CDR1 SNHLY and CDR2 FYNNEI. The CDR3 runs to 14 residues. In DNA, the CDR3 is TGTGCCAGCAAGGAGTCAGGGGGCGGCTACGAGCAGTACTTC. Translated: CASKESGGGYEQYF.

The genes are TRBV7-8 and TRBJ1-1; the D is unclear. V was trimmed by 5 bases and J by 3 bases, leaving 10 bases between them. CDR1 is SGHVS, CDR2 FQNEAQ, per germline. The CDR3 loop spans 13 amino acids. The DNA of the CDR3 is TGTGCCAGCAGCAGACGGATAGACACTGAAGCTTTCTTT. Protein product: CASSRRIDTEAFF.

V usage is TRBV7-9 and J usage is TRBJ1-4; possible D gene TRBD1, 5 bases. Looked up from germline, CDR1 is SEHNR and CDR2 is FQNEAQ (reference sequence). This CDR3 region has 15 residues. V was clipped by 4 bases and J by 8 bases, with 17 bases between them. The CDR3 region is CASSSTGVGGEKLFF. The CDR3 bases are TGTGCCAGCAGCTCCACAGGTGTCGGAGGCGAAAAACTGTTTTTT.

This rearrangement joins TRBV28 to TRBJ1-5, with 7 bases aligning to TRBD1. The V gene end was trimmed by 8 bases and the J gene end by 6 bases; junction bases not matched to a gene: 10. CDR1 and CDR2 (germline): MDHEN, SYDVKM. This CDR3 region has 14 residues. The CDR3 DNA follows: TGTGCCAGCCATCAGGGGGTTGCGTCTCAGCCCCAGCATTTT. This encodes CASHQGVASQPQHF.

The chain employs TRBV6-5 and TRBJ1-1; TRBD1 matches 9 bases. Germline trimming cut 2 bases from V and 7 bases from J; bases unmatched to any gene: 5. The CDR3 length is 14 residues. Looked up from germline, CDR1 is MNHEY and CDR2 is SVGAGI. The CDR3 is CASSYTGQGGEAFF. The CDR3 region has the DNA TGTGCCAGCAGTTACACGGGACAGGGCGGTGAAGCTTTCTTT.

This chain joins TRBV28 and TRBJ2-5; D unclear. V lost 3 bases, J lost 1 base, and 9 bases lay in between. Germline CDR1 and CDR2: MDHEN and SYDVKM. The CDR3 totals 14 residues. CDR3 in DNA: TGTGCCAGCAGTTTCGGGCCGGCCCAAGAGACCCAGTACTTC. Translated, it gives CASSFGPAQETQYF.

This clone was seen just once. The chain links TRBV27 to TRBJ2-5; maybe TRBD1 (6 bases). Trimming pared 5 bases from V and 0 bases from J, leaving 7 bases between. The CDR3 contains 13 residues. CDR1 is MNHEY, CDR2 SMNVEV, per germline (reference sequence). The CDR3 here is CASSGTHQETQYF. The CDR3 DNA is TGTGCCAGCAGTGGGACACACCAAGAGACCCAGTACTTC.

V is TRBV11-2 and J is TRBJ2-1; 9 bases are a match to TRBD1. Germline loops: CDR1 SGHAT, CDR2 FQNNGV. The CDR3 has 17 amino acids. J gave up 3 bases and V 1 base, and 7 bases lay outside the gene matches. The CDR3 region has the DNA TGTGCCAGCAGCTTAGGTTACGGGACAGGGAGCTACAATGAGCAGTTCTTC. It encodes CASSLGYGTGSYNEQFF.